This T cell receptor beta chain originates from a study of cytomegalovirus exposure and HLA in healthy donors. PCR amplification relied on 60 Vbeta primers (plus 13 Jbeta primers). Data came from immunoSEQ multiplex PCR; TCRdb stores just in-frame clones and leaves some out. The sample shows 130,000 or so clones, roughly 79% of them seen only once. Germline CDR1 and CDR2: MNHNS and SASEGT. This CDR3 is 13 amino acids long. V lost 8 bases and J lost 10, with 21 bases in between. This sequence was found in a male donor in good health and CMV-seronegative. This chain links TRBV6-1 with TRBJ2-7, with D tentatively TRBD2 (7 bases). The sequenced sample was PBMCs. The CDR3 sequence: CASGGGLTGGQYF. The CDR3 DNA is TGTGCCAGCGGGGGGGGCCTAACCGGTGGACAGTACTTC.